This T cell receptor (beta chain) was retrieved from a study of cytomegalovirus exposure and HLA in healthy donors. In the case of this clone: Its specificity is not known.

The table came from immunoSEQ multiplex PCR; TCRdb's copy has only in-frame clones and leaves some out. The table records some 110,000 clones, about 83% of them present only once. Study findings and constraints: The study flagged about 160 TCR beta chains as cytomegalovirus-associated. The classifier was said to identify cytomegalovirus status with high specificity and sensitivity.

The source material was PBMCs. This clonotype was obtained from a man younger than 30 in good health and CMV-seronegative.

DNA of the CDR3: TGCGCCAGCAGCTTGTCTTTATCCGGGACAGGGGGGAACTATGGCTACACCTTC. Translation gives CASSLSLSGTGGNYGYTF. J is TRBJ1-2 and V is TRBV5-1, with 11 bases identical to TRBD1. V dropped 1 base and J dropped 2; count of bases not matched to a gene: 10. From germline, CDR1 is SGHRS and CDR2 YFSETQ. The CDR3 has 18 residues.